The present T cell receptor (beta chain) was sequenced within a study of shared clonotypes between healthy human individuals. Libraries were prepared by immunoSEQ multiplex PCR; TCRdb keeps only in-frame clonotypes and omits some of them. Altogether roughly 1,600,000 clones are present, approximately 98.5% being singletons, with the ten largest covering under 0.45%. Losses at the gene ends were 11 bases for V and 3 bases for J; bases not matched to a gene: 8. Germline loops: CDR1 WNHNN, CDR2 SYGVQD (reference sequence). The CDR3 runs 13 residues. The chain has TRBV10-1 and TRBJ1-1; TRBD1 agrees at 8 bases. Specimen: naive CD4+ T cells sorted from blood. Subset noted: CD45RA+ positively selected. The sequence derives from a man aged 25-45 years in good health. This chain's CDR3 is CAVQGAGDTEAFF. In DNA form, the CDR3 reads TGCGCCGTCCAGGGGGCGGGGGACACTGAAGCTTTCTTT.